What follows are 28 T cell receptor beta chains derived from one specimen sequenced in a study of vaccination and CD4 T cells after COVID-19. Treatment indicated: approximately nine-day PBMC culture with coronavirus spike peptide pools or control peptides (ViraFEST assay). Sequenced with the Oncomine TCR Beta short-read assay was DNA taken from cultured CD4+ T cells. MiXCR, run by TCRdb on the PCR reads, gives a single entry per CDR3 protein. Of about 14,000 distinct CDR3 sequences in the sample, about 55% were seen once. No antigen has been assigned to these receptors. The starting material was CD4+ T cells from blood, cultured in vitro, obtained before SARS-CoV-2 vaccination. These TCRs come from a human donor who had recovered from COVID-19.

The rearrangement uses TRBV5-1 and TRBJ2-1; D remains unclear. V lost 3 bases and J 5 bases, leaving 3 bases between the germline ends. The CDR3 length is 11 residues. CDR1 is SGHRS, CDR2 YFSETQ, per germline. CDR3 coding DNA: TGCGCCAGCAGCTCAAACAATGAGCAGTTCTTC. Residues: CASSSNNEQFF.

V gene TRBV20-1 combines with J gene TRBJ1-2, with 10 bases matching TRBD1. The CDR3 has 13 amino acids. Germline CDR1 reads DFQATT; CDR2 reads SNEGSKA (reference sequence). V trimming: 5 bases; J trimming: 3 bases; junction bases outside the gene matches: 3. DNA for the CDR3: TGCAGTGCTGGGACAGGGGTATACTATGGCTACACCTTC. It is translated as CSAGTGVYYGYTF.

The V call is TRBV11-2, the J call TRBJ2-5; the match to TRBD1 covers 10 bases. V was clipped by 4 bases and J by 5 bases; unmatched bases: 4. From germline, CDR1 is SGHAT and CDR2 FQNNGV. The CDR3 extends over 14 amino acids. The CDR3: CASSSTGGGETQYF. In DNA, the CDR3 is TGTGCCAGCAGCTCGACAGGGGGCGGTGAGACCCAGTACTTC.

The chain links TRBV15 to TRBJ2-7; 7 bases line up with TRBD2. Looked up from germline, CDR1 is LNHNV and CDR2 is YYDKDF (reference sequence). This CDR3 has 17 residues. Trimming cost V 2 bases and J 3 bases; bases outside gene matches: 13. CDR3 DNA: TGTGCCACCAGCAGACGTCCGAGAGATGGGGGGGGCTACGAGCAGTACTTC. Residues: CATSRRPRDGGGYEQYF.

The chain uses TRBV7-9 and TRBJ2-4, with D unclear. The V and J ends lost 4 bases and 9 bases respectively, with 13 bases between them. Per the germline V gene, CDR1 is SEHNR and CDR2 is FQNEAQ (reference sequence). The CDR3 sequence is 13 residues long. Here the CDR3 DNA reads TGTGCCAGCAGCTCGCATGGTACCGGCATTCAGTACTTC. Translating it yields CASSSHGTGIQYF.

The chain joins TRBV5-4 to TRBJ2-3; the match to TRBD1 covers 7 bases. This CDR3 has 15 residues. Germline CDR1 reads SGHNT; CDR2 reads YYREEE (reference sequence). V was clipped by 4 bases and J by 4 bases; unmatched bases: 9. The CDR3 sequence: CASSLRDRSADTQYF. The CDR3 bases are TGTGCCAGCAGCCTACGGGACAGATCTGCAGATACGCAGTATTTT.

Points on this clonotype: Mismatch with germline at one junction end may stem from a read error. The chain joins TRBV19 to TRBJ1-5; D might be TRBD1 (6 bases). This CDR3 spans 14 amino acids. Per germline, CDR1 LNHDA and CDR2 SQIVND (reference sequence). Here the CDR3 DNA reads TGTGGCAGTAGTCATCGAACAGGGTTCCAGCCCCAGCATTTT. Amino acid sequence: CGSSHRTGFQPQHF.

This chain uses TRBV30 with TRBJ2-1; D gene unclear. Germline-derived CDR1 and CDR2 are GTSNPN and SVGIG (reference sequence). Deletions cut 1 base from V and 8 bases from J, with 15 bases between. This CDR3 spans 14 amino acids. This CDR3 is CAWSAANSWYEQFF. DNA of the CDR3: TGTGCCTGGAGTGCAGCGAACTCTTGGTATGAGCAGTTCTTC.

The CDR3 spells CASSLAGAYNEQFF. CDR3 DNA sequence: TGTGCCAGCAGCTTAGCGGGAGCGTACAATGAGCAGTTCTTC. The J gene is TRBJ2-1, the V gene TRBV7-9; tentative D call: TRBD2 (5 bases). Germline V lookup: CDR1 SEHNR, CDR2 FQNEAQ (reference sequence). This CDR3 region has 14 residues. V was trimmed by 0 bases and J by 4 bases, leaving 7 bases between them.

This clonotype was detected only once. This chain connects TRBV14 to TRBJ1-2; tentatively, D is TRBD1 (5 bases). The CDR3 length is 16 residues. Germline CDR1 and CDR2: SGHDN and FVKESK. Trimming shortened V by 3 bases and J by 4 bases, and 18 bases separated the two germline ends. The CDR3 nucleotides are TGTGCCAGCAGCCACATCTCCGGGACGAGGACCTATGGCTACACCTTC. Translation gives CASSHISGTRTYGYTF.

This clonotype was recorded only once. V usage is TRBV5-1 and J usage is TRBJ1-3; D not certain. Trimming shortened V by 7 bases and J by 0 bases, and 17 bases separated the two germline ends. This CDR3 has 16 amino acids. Germline V gene lookup returns CDR1 SGHRS and CDR2 YFSETQ. The CDR3 coding sequence is TGCGCCAGCGCATCCGATGGAACAGTCTCTGGAAACACCATATATTTT. Its protein is CASASDGTVSGNTIYF. The whole variable domain, remainder taken from reference TRBV5-1 and TRBJ1-3, is KAGVTQTPRYLIKTRGQQVTLSCSPISGHRSVSWYQQTPGQGLQFLFEYFSETQRNKGNFPGRFSGRQFSNSRSEMNVSTLELGDSALYLCASASDGTVSGNTIYFGEGSWLTVV.

The chain carries TRBV18 and TRBJ2-5; tentative D call: TRBD1 (6 bases). Germline CDR1 reads KGHSH; CDR2 reads LQKENI. This CDR3 has 14 amino acids. Trimming left V 6 bases short and J 2 bases short, with 13 bases between. Here the CDR3 reads CASSPTGQQETQYF. The CDR3 region has the DNA TGTGCCAGCTCTCCCACAGGGCAGCAAGAGACCCAGTACTTC.

This clonotype was recorded a few times. This rearrangement joins TRBV20-1 to TRBJ2-3; 7 nucleotides agree with TRBD1. Germline trimming cut 2 bases from V and 0 bases from J; bases unmatched to any gene: 5. Per the germline V gene, CDR1 is DFQATT and CDR2 is SNEGSKA (reference sequence). There are 15 residues in the CDR3. CDR3 loop: CSARRGQTSTDTQYF. The CDR3 region has the DNA TGCAGTGCTAGAAGGGGACAGACTAGCACAGATACGCAGTATTTT.

This clonotype has more than one count but fewer than ten. This chain connects TRBV19 to TRBJ2-2, with 10 bases identical to TRBD2. CDR1 is LNHDA, CDR2 SQIVND, per germline (reference sequence). The CDR3 runs to 15 residues. The J segment lost 3 bases and the V segment lost 2 bases, leaving 0 bases of the junction unmatched. The DNA of the CDR3 is TGTGCCAGTAGTATACTAGCGGGAGACACCGGGGAGCTGTTTTTT. Residues: CASSILAGDTGELFF.

The chain carries TRBV11-2 and TRBJ2-3; TRBD2 might be the D (5 bases). The CDR3 has 15 residues. V lost 5 bases to trimming and J lost 9 bases, with 21 bases between them. The germline CDR1 and CDR2 sequences are SGHAT and FQNNGV. The CDR3 nucleotides are TGTGCCAGCAGCCCAAGACGAGGTGGGATAGCGACGCAGTATTTT. As protein: CASSPRRGGIATQYF. The entire variable domain, with the rest obtained from reference TRBV11-2 and TRBJ2-3, is as follows: EAGVAQSPRYKIIEKRQSVAFWCNPISGHATLYWYQQILGQGPKLLIQFQNNGVVDDSQLPKDRFSAERLKGVDSTLKIQPAKLEDSAVYLCASSPRRGGIATQYFGPGTRLTVL.

The chain carries TRBV9 and TRBJ2-7; the match to TRBD1 covers 9 bases. CDR1 is SGDLS, CDR2 YYNGEE, per germline. The length of the CDR3 is 19 residues. The J segment lost 5 bases and the V segment lost 0 bases, leaving 18 bases of the junction unmatched. The CDR3 here is CASSVDGTGLLGGSNEQYF. In DNA, the CDR3 is TGTGCCAGCAGCGTAGATGGGACAGGGTTACTGGGTGGTTCGAACGAGCAGTACTTC. Drawing the rest from reference TRBV9 and TRBJ2-7, the complete variable domain is DSGVTQTPKHLITATGQRVTLRCSPRSGDLSVYWYQQSLDQGLQFLIQYYNGEERAKGNILERFSAQQFPDLHSELNLSSLELGDSALYFCASSVDGTGLLGGSNEQYFGPGTRLTVT.

The chain has TRBV25-1 and TRBJ1-2, with D perhaps matching TRBD1 (6 bases). This CDR3 comprises 15 residues. With 4 bases removed from V and 8 bases from J, the gap between germline ends came to 20 bases. Per germline, CDR1 MGHDK and CDR2 SYGVNS. The CDR3 sequence is CASSGGRASHIGYTF. The CDR3 DNA follows: TGTGCCAGCAGTGGGGGGCGAGCCTCACACATCGGCTACACCTTC.

The chain has TRBV19 and TRBJ1-5, with 10 bases fitting TRBD1. This CDR3 is 13 amino acids long. Germline CDR1 reads LNHDA; CDR2 reads SQIVND (reference sequence). V was clipped by 6 bases and J by 6 bases; unmatched bases: 2. The chain's CDR3 is CASRGQGFQPQHF. CDR3 DNA: TGTGCCAGTAGGGGACAGGGGTTTCAGCCCCAGCATTTT. Filled out from reference TRBV19 and TRBJ1-5, the complete variable domain reads DGGITQSPKYLFRKEGQNVTLSCEQNLNHDAMYWYRQDPGQGLRLIYYSQIVNDFQKGDIAEGYSVSREKKESFPLTVTSAQKNPTAFYLCASRGQGFQPQHFGDGTRLSIL.

This clonotype was observed a few times. The chain's CDR3 is CATSRGTGLRPYEQYF. DNA for the CDR3: TGTGCCACCAGCAGAGGTACAGGCCTCAGACCCTACGAGCAGTACTTC. The chain carries TRBV15 and TRBJ2-7, with a possible D match to TRBD1 (5 bases). The V end lost 1 base, the J end lost 2 bases, and 15 bases lay between the germline ends. The CDR3 extends over 16 amino acids. Germline-derived CDR1 and CDR2 are LNHNV and YYDKDF (reference sequence).

The CDR3, as DNA: TGCAGTGCTAGAAAAGTCGACCCTAAGGCTCTCTATGGCTACACCTTC. The encoded protein is CSARKVDPKALYGYTF. The chain couples TRBV20-1 to TRBJ1-2, with unresolved D. The CDR3 runs 16 residues. Germline assignment: CDR1 DFQATT and CDR2 SNEGSKA (reference sequence). V shed 2 bases and J shed 4 bases, with 20 bases lying between them.

This clonotype appeared a few times. The rearrangement uses TRBV7-3 and TRBJ1-1; 8 bases are a match to TRBD1. This CDR3 region has 15 residues. CDR1 SGHTA and CDR2 FQGTGA come from the germline V gene. After removal of 5 bases from V and 4 bases from J, the junction contained 9 bases not matched to a gene. CDR3 sequence reads: CASSTGQGRATEAFF. DNA for the CDR3: TGTGCCAGCAGCACCGGACAGGGACGGGCCACTGAAGCTTTCTTT.

This clonotype was seen more than once but under ten times. The chain employs TRBV20-1 and TRBJ1-5; 8 bases agree with TRBD1. J gave up 1 base and V 3 bases, and 14 bases lay outside the gene matches. Germline CDR1 and CDR2: DFQATT and SNEGSKA (reference sequence). This CDR3 spans 18 amino acids. The CDR3 nucleotides read TGCAGTGCTAGGGGACGGGGGCAGGGGGCTTGGAGCAATCAGCCCCAGCATTTT. It is translated as CSARGRGQGAWSNQPQHF.

The CDR3 DNA is TGTGCCATCAGTGAGTCCGGGCGAGGGACTAGCGGGAAGTATGAGCAGTTCTTC. It encodes CAISESGRGTSGKYEQFF. The J gene is TRBJ2-1, the V gene TRBV10-3; 13 nucleotides line up with TRBD2. V gave up 0 bases and J gave up 8 bases; unmatched junction bases: 10. Germline V gene sequence: CDR1 ENHRY, CDR2 SYGVKD. This CDR3 has 18 residues.

A few counts support this clonotype. This chain connects TRBV27 to TRBJ2-1; D is unresolved. The CDR3 loop spans 12 amino acids. Per the germline V gene, CDR1 is MNHEY and CDR2 is SMNVEV (reference sequence). V was shortened by 5 bases and J by 9 bases, with 11 bases between the two germline ends. DNA of the CDR3: TGTGCCAGCAGTCGCTATGGCGGTGAGCAGTTCTTC. It translates to CASSRYGGEQFF.

This clonotype was found a few times. The genes are TRBV6-5 and TRBJ1-4, with a weak D call TRBD1 (5 bases). V was pared by 2 bases and J by 0 bases, with 13 bases between. The CDR3 runs to 17 residues. Germline V gene sequence: CDR1 MNHEY, CDR2 SVGAGI. The CDR3 region is CASSYGSTAATNEKLFF. The CDR3 coding sequence is TGTGCCAGCAGTTACGGGTCGACAGCTGCAACTAATGAAAAACTGTTTTTT.

This chain connects TRBV7-2 to TRBJ2-2; D is uncertain. In germline, CDR1 is SGHTA, CDR2 FQGNSA. Trimming shortened V by 2 bases and J by 5 bases, and 21 bases separated the two germline ends. The CDR3 contains 18 residues. CDR3 region: CASSLHAPGSRGTGELFF. The CDR3 DNA follows: TGTGCCAGCAGCTTACATGCCCCCGGAAGTCGTGGTACCGGGGAGCTGTTTTTT.

CDR3 sequence reads: CASTGTQYF. CDR3 DNA sequence: TGTGCCAGCACTGGGACGCAGTATTTT. The V call is TRBV21-1, the J call TRBJ2-3. TRBV21-1 is a pseudogene locus. The CDR3 extends over 9 amino acids.

This clonotype was found a few times. This chain links TRBV15 with TRBJ1-2, with TRBD1 as a possible D gene (5 bases). Germline CDR1 and CDR2: LNHNV and YYDKDF (reference sequence). Trimming took off 0 bases at V and 7 bases at J, with 12 bases between the two ends. The CDR3 totals 14 residues. CDR3 amino acids: CATSRDREIVGYTF. CDR3 DNA: TGTGCCACCAGCAGAGACAGGGAAATTGTTGGCTACACCTTC. Together with reference TRBV15 and TRBJ1-2, the CDR3 gives the full variable domain: DAMVIQNPRYQVTQFGKPVTLSCSQTLNHNVMYWYQQKSSQAPKLLFHYYDKDFNNEADTPDNFQSRRPNTSFCFLDIRSPGLGDTAMYLCATSRDREIVGYTFGSGTRLTVV.